These 8 T cell receptor beta chains originate from one sample sequenced in a study of control samples from healthy donors and cancer patients. Produced via immunoSEQ multiplex PCR; TCRdb's table is partial and in-frame only. The table includes approximately 150,000 clones, around 96% detected once. The specimen was blood. These receptors all come from a woman in her twenties or thirties in good health.

The rearrangement uses TRBV18 and TRBJ2-7; D remains ambiguous. The CDR3 totals 14 residues. V lost 2 bases to trimming and J lost 0 bases, with 8 bases between them. Germline CDR1 and CDR2: KGHSH and LQKENI. The CDR3 protein is CASSPTTSSYEQYF. The CDR3 DNA reads TGTGCCAGCTCACCAACGACGAGCTCCTACGAGCAGTACTTC.

The chain recombines TRBV6-1 with TRBJ2-3, with a weak D call TRBD1 (5 bases). The V and J ends lost 3 bases and 4 bases respectively, with 8 bases between them. CDR3 length: 13 amino acids. Germline V gene data show CDR1 as MNHNS and CDR2 as SASEGT. The CDR3 region is CASSEWGSDTQYF. The DNA for the CDR3 is TGTGCCAGCAGTGAGTGGGGCTCAGATACGCAGTATTTT.

This chain links TRBV6-1 with TRBJ2-7; no clear D gene. CDR1 MNHNS and CDR2 SASEGT come from the germline V gene. V lost 1 base and J lost 2, with 21 bases in between. This CDR3 contains 18 residues. The CDR3 sequence is CASSEGFRILRGPYEQYF. In nucleotides, the CDR3 is TGTGCCAGCAGTGAAGGCTTTCGTATCTTGCGTGGCCCCTACGAGCAGTACTTC.

This chain links TRBV7-9 with TRBJ1-2; a weak D match, TRBD1 (5 bases). CDR3 length equals 15 residues. Looked up from germline, CDR1 is SEHNR and CDR2 is FQNEAQ (reference sequence). The germline V and J ends were trimmed by 5 bases and 3 bases, with 16 bases remaining between them. CDR3 in amino acids: CASSPTGGRDYGYTF. DNA of the CDR3: TGTGCCAGCAGCCCAACCGGAGGCAGGGACTATGGCTACACCTTC.

The chain combines TRBV19 with TRBJ2-1; D is possibly TRBD2 (6 bases). The germline gives CDR1 LNHDA, CDR2 SQIVND (reference sequence). V was cut by 2 bases and J by 1 base, with 15 bases left in between. This CDR3 has 17 amino acids. The CDR3 spells CASSITSGEVSYNEQFF. CDR3 sequence (DNA): TGTGCCAGTAGTATAACTTCGGGGGAAGTGTCCTACAATGAGCAGTTCTTC.

The CDR3 nucleotides are TGTGCCAGTAGTATAGTAGGGAGCGGGAGGGCTGCCTCCTACAATGAGCAGTTCTTC. This gives the protein CASSIVGSGRAASYNEQFF. The genes are TRBV19 and TRBJ2-1, with 10 bases identical to TRBD2. The CDR3 loop spans 19 amino acids. Germline assignment: CDR1 LNHDA and CDR2 SQIVND (reference sequence). V gave up 1 base and J gave up 0 bases; unmatched junction bases: 9.

The gene calls are TRBV25-1 and TRBJ1-1, with TRBD1 as a possible D gene (5 bases). CDR1 and CDR2 from the germline V gene are MGHDK and SYGVNS. The length of the CDR3 is 13 residues. Trimming cost V 3 bases and J 1 base, with 6 bases left between them. CDR3 bases: TGTGCCAGCAGTGAGGGGACGAACACTGAAGCTTTCTTT. This translates into CASSEGTNTEAFF.

This rearrangement joins TRBV7-8 to TRBJ2-1; D not certain. V lost 4 bases, J lost 0 bases, and 13 bases lay in between. This CDR3 is built from 16 residues. Germline CDR1 reads SGHVS; CDR2 reads FQNEAQ. The DNA for the CDR3 is TGTGCCAGCAGCTCCCTCTGGGGAAGCTCCTACAATGAGCAGTTCTTC. Translating gives CASSSLWGSSYNEQFF.